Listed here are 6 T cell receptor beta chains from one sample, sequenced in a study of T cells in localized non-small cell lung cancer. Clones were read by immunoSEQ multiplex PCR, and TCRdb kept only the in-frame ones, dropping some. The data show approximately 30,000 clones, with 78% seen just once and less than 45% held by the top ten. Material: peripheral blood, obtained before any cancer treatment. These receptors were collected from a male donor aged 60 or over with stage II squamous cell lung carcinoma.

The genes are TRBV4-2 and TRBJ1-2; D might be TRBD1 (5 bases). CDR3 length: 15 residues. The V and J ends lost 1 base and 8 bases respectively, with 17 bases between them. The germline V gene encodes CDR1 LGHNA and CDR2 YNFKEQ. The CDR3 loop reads CASSQAQGNLVGYTF. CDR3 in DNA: TGTGCCAGCAGCCAAGCCCAGGGTAATCTCGTAGGCTACACCTTC.

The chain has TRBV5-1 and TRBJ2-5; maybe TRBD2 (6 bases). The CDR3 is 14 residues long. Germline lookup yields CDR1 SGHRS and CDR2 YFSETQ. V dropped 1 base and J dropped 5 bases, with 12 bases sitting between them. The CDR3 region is CASSLTGDGETQYF. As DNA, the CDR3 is TGCGCCAGCAGCTTGACGGGAGATGGGGAGACCCAGTACTTC.

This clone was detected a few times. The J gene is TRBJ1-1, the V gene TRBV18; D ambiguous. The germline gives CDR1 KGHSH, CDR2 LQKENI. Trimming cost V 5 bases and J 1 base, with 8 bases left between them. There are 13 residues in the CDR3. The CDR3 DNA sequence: TGTGCCAGCTCAATGGGCCAGAACACTGAAGCTTTCTTT. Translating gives CASSMGQNTEAFF.

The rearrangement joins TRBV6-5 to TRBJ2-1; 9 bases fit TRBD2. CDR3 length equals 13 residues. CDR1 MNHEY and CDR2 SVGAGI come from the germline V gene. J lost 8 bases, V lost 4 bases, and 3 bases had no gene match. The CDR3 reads CASSSAGGHEQFF. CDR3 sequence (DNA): TGTGCCAGCAGTTCGGCGGGGGGGCATGAGCAGTTCTTC.

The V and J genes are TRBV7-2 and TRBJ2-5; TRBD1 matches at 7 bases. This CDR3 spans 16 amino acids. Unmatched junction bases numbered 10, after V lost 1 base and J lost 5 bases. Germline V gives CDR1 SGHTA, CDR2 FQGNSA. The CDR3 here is CASSLGMAGGRETQYF. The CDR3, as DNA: TGTGCCAGCAGCTTAGGGATGGCAGGGGGTAGGGAGACCCAGTACTTC.

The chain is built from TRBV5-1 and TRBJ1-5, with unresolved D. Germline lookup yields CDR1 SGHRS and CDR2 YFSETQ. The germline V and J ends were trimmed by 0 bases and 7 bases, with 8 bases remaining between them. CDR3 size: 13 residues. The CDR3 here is CASSLGEGQPQHF. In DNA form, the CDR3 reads TGCGCCAGCAGCTTGGGGGAGGGCCAGCCCCAGCATTTT. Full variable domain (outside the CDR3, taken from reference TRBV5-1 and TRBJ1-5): KAGVTQTPRYLIKTRGQQVTLSCSPISGHRSVSWYQQTPGQGLQFLFEYFSETQRNKGNFPGRFSGRQFSNSRSEMNVSTLELGDSALYLCASSLGEGQPQHFGDGTRLSIL.